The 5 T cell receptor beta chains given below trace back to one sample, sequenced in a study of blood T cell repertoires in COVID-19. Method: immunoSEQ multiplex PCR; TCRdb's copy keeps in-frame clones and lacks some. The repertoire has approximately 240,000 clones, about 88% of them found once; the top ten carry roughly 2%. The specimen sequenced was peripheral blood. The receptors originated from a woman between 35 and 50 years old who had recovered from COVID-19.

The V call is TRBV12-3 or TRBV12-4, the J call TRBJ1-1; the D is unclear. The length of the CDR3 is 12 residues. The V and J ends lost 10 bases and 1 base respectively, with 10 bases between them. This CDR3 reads CATGMGNTEAFF. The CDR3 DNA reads TGTGCCACCGGGATGGGGAACACTGAAGCTTTCTTT.

The CDR3 DNA follows: TGCGCCAGCAGCCAACTGGGAAGGCAGCGGGAAGGTGAGACCCAGTACTTC. It codes for CASSQLGRQREGETQYF. The chain combines TRBV4-1 with TRBJ2-5, with TRBD2 matching over 7 bases. CDR1 and CDR2 (germline): MGHRA, YSYEKL. This CDR3 contains 17 residues. V gave up 2 bases and J gave up 5 bases; unmatched junction bases: 14.

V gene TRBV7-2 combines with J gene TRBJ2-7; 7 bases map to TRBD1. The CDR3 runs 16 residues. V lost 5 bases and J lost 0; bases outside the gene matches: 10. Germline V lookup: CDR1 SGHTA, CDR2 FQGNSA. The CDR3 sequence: CASSLTGVRGSYEQYF. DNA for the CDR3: TGTGCCAGCAGCCTCACAGGGGTCCGAGGCTCCTACGAGCAGTACTTC.

The CDR3 reads CASSPRDSSPLHF. The CDR3 region has the DNA TGTGCCAGTAGTCCTCGGGACAGTTCACCCCTCCACTTT. The V gene is TRBV19, the J gene TRBJ1-6; 7 positions agree with TRBD1. This CDR3 region has 13 residues. V shed 5 bases and J 9 bases; nucleotides not matched to a gene: 4. CDR1 and CDR2 (germline): LNHDA, SQIVND (reference sequence). The full variable domain, its missing parts supplied by reference TRBV19 and TRBJ1-6, is DGGITQSPKYLFRKEGQNVTLSCEQNLNHDAMYWYRQDPGQGLRLIYYSQIVNDFQKGDIAEGYSVSREKKESFPLTVTSAQKNPTAFYLCASSPRDSSPLHFGNGTRLTVT.

CDR3 in DNA: TGCAGCGGGAAAGTGGCGGGAGGCCGAGAGACCCAGTACTTC. Translated: CSGKVAGGRETQYF. V and J are TRBV29-1 and TRBJ2-5, with TRBD2 matching 8 bases. Germline V gene data show CDR1 as SQVTM and CDR2 as ANQGSEA. Germline trimming cut 7 bases from V and 4 bases from J; bases unmatched to any gene: 11. This CDR3 comprises 14 residues. The full variable domain, with the rest looked up from reference TRBV29-1 and TRBJ2-5, is SAVISQKPSRDICQRGTSLTIQCQVDSQVTMMFWYRQQPGQSLTLIATANQGSEATYESGFVIDKFPISRPNLTFSTLTVSNMSPEDSSIYLCSGKVAGGRETQYFGPGTRLLVL.